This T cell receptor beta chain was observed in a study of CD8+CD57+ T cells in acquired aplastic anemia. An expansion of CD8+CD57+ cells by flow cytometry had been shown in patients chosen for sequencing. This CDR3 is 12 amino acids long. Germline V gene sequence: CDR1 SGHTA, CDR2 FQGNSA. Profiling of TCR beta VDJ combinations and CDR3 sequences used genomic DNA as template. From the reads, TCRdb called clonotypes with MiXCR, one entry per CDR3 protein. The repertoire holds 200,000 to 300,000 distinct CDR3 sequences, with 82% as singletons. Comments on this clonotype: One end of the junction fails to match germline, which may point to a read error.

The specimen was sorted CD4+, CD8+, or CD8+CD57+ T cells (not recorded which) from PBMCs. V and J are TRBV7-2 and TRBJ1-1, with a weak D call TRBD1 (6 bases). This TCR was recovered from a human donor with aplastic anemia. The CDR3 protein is CASSLADSEAFF. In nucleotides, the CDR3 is TGTGCCAGCAGCCTAGCGGACAGTGAAGCTTTCTTT. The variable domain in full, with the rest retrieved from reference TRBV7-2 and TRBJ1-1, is GAGVSQSPSNKVTEKGKDVELRCDPISGHTALYWYRQSLGQGLEFLIYFQGNSAPDKSGLPSDRFSAERTGGSVSTLTIQRTQQEDSAVYLCASSLADSEAFFGQGTRLTVV.